Given below is one T cell receptor beta chain in context. The antigen is unknown. The record originates from a study of siplizumab effects on memory and regulatory T cells. General observations from the study: Just a small share of alloreactive clones was traced back to unstimulated subsets. Suppressive capability of dividing Tregs from siplizumab cultures went unverified. Siplizumab led to significantly less abundant alloreactive sequences that could be traced back to unstimulated CD4+ memory cells. The study found that mappable alloreactive CD4+ clones averaged around 69% Treg-derived with siplizumab and 25% to 30% in controls.

Some clones are missing from TCRdb's copy, which holds only in-frame ones; the method was immunoSEQ multiplex PCR. This sample has fewer than 8,500 clones; about two fifths occur once, and the top ten carry more than 5%. Researchers cocultured the mixed lymphocyte reaction cells at 37°C for approximately six days. Sequenced material: CFSE-low (dividing) CD8+ T cells sorted from an allogeneic mixed lymphocyte reaction. This receptor was identified in a human donor in good health; the cells came from an allogeneic mixed lymphocyte reaction.

The CDR3 is CASSPGTYEQYF. The CDR3 DNA follows: TGTGCCAGCAGCCCGGGGACCTACGAGCAGTACTTC. The chain links TRBV9 to TRBJ2-7, with TRBD2 as a possible D gene (5 bases). Germline values: CDR1 SGDLS, CDR2 YYNGEE. The CDR3 is 12 residues long. V was pared by 4 bases and J by 2 bases, with 7 bases between.